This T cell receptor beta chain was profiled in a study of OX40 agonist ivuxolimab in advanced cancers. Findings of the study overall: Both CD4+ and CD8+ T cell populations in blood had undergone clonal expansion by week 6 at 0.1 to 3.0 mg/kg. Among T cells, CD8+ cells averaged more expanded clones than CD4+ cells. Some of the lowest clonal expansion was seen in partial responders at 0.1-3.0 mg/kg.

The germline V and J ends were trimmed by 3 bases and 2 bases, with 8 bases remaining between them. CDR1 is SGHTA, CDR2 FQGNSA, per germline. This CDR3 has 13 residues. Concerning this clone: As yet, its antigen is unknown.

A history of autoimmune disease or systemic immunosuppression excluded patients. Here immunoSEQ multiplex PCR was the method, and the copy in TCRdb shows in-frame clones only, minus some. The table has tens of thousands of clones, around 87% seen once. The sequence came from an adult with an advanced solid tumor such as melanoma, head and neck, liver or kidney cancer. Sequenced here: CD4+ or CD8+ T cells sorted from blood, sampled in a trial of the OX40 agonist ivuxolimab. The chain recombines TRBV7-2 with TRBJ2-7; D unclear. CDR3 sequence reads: CASSLSAPYEQYF. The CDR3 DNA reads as TGTGCCAGCAGCTTGAGCGCTCCCTACGAGCAGTACTTC. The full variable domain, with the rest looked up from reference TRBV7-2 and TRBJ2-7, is GAGVSQSPSNKVTEKGKDVELRCDPISGHTALYWYRQSLGQGLEFLIYFQGNSAPDKSGLPSDRFSAERTGGSVSTLTIQRTQQEDSAVYLCASSLSAPYEQYFGPGTRLTVT.